The sequence of this T cell receptor (beta chain) was determined in a study of T cells in Graves' hyperthyroidism and ophthalmopathy. Findings of the study overall: Most thyroid clonotypes expanded above 0.001 were also detected in blood. From stable hyperthyroidism, ophthalmopathy was set apart by a 13 V-J model.

Researchers took RNA transcripts and amplified the TCR beta CDR3 regions from them. The study used the HTBI primer set for a first-round RT-PCR of the TCR CDR3. Each CDR3 protein gets one entry after TCRdb re-called the multiplex PCR reads with MiXCR. The table includes a few hundred thousand distinct CDR3 sequences, about 43% detected once. With respect to this clonotype: Its specificity is not known.

Diagnosis of hyperthyroidism was new in patients aged 18 to 65, and its duration was under 2 months. Per germline, CDR1 SEHNR and CDR2 FQNEAQ (reference sequence). V lost 2 bases, J lost 0 bases, and 8 bases lay in between. The CDR3 contains 15 residues. Specimen: peripheral blood or thyroid tissue (not recorded which). The clonotype originates from a woman between 18 and 30 years old with Graves' hyperthyroidism. The V call is TRBV7-9, the J call TRBJ1-3; tentatively, D is TRBD1 (5 bases). The DNA of the CDR3 is TGTGCCAGCAGCTTACCAGGGATCTCTGGAAACACCATATATTTT. The encoded protein is CASSLPGISGNTIYF.